The T cell receptor (beta chain) under discussion was sequenced for a study of T-cell reconstitution after alpha-beta-depleted transplantation in children (dated by TCRdb to the mid-2010s). As for the study more broadly: T-cell immune reconstitution after TCRalphabeta/CD19-depleted allogeneic hematopoietic cell transplantation in children was quantitatively tracked in the study by means of TCR repertoire profiling. What the authors observed across the whole study: The high TCRbeta diversity at day 60 in some patients was ascribed to recipient T cells and intrathymic progenitors that had survived conditioning. The apparently early alphabetaT-cell count recovery about two months after transplant was reportedly dependent on only several hundred rapidly expanded clones derived from non-depleted graft cells. Over subsequent months, a decline in hyperexpanded clone frequencies was noted, and after one year, T-cell counts and TCRbeta diversity were mostly ascribed to newly produced T cells.

The sample's treatment or condition label, decoded: allogeneic hematopoietic cell transplantation with graft depleted of TCRalphabeta T cells and CD19 B cells. Transplant recipients were children who received TCRalphabeta/CD19-depleted allogeneic hematopoietic cell grafts. This clonotype was recorded a few times. The clone's antigen remains unknown. Base-call qualities are not available, and no considerably larger clone is one nucleotide away. The CDR3 contains 14 residues, cysteine and phenylalanine counted. Only CDR3 DNA remains: 42 bases, in frame from the first base. The germline V gene gives CDR1 as MNHEY and CDR2 as SVGEGT. Deletion took 2 bases off V and 4 bases off J, with a span of 11 bases between the germline ends. Libraries were prepared through PCR. The data were produced on an Illumina HiSeq 2500. TCR library preparation used molecular barcoding, with unique molecular identifiers applied to normalize quantification of the TCRbeta repertoire. TCRdb handled the public reads itself, with Q25 trimming in fastp and clone calling in MiXCR, and kept productive beta chains. Duplicate CDR3 protein sequences are folded into a single record with the most common DNA and genes. In all, the sample holds approximately 190,000 distinct CDR3 sequences, and under 8.5% of those were seen once. 35% to 45% of the sample is in the top ten clones.

The sample consisted of PBMCs, mostly from graft donor cells, taken 360 days after TCRalphabeta/CD19-depleted stem cell transplant. This receptor was identified in a male patient between 2 and 10 years old who had a stem cell transplant for acute myeloid leukemia, so the T cells may come from the graft donor. This receptor chain uses TRBV6-2 or TRBV6-3 and TRBJ1-1, with the identity of the D gene unclear. CDR3 loop: CASSYDNLSTEAFF. The nucleotides are TGTGCCAGCAGTTACGACAATTTGAGCACTGAAGCTTTCTTT.